This section outlines one TCR beta chain sequence together with its context. This sample also contains other DNA sequences that code for the same CDR3. Data came from immunoSEQ multiplex PCR; TCRdb stores just in-frame clones and leaves some out. The data contain some 150,000 clones, around 95% of them singletons. V shed 3 bases and J shed 2 bases, with 2 bases lying between them. CDR3 length equals 12 residues. Looked up from germline, CDR1 is SGHTA and CDR2 is FQGNSA. These data come from a study of control samples from healthy donors and cancer patients. The TCR originated in a woman aged 55-69 years in good health. This chain connects TRBV7-2 to TRBJ1-3; unclear D gene. The specimen was blood. The CDR3 region is CASSFTGNTIYF. In DNA form, the CDR3 reads TGTGCCAGCAGCTTCACTGGAAACACCATATATTTT.